The 5 T cell receptor beta chains reported below all come from one sample, sequenced in a study of blood T cell repertoires in COVID-19. Measured with immunoSEQ multiplex PCR; TCRdb has only the in-frame clones, and not every one. The sample contains 190,000 or so clones, more than 70% of which appear only once. The sequenced sample was peripheral blood. The receptor source for this set is a woman aged 80 or over with active or convalescent COVID-19.

In its sample, this clone was seen a few times. The chain employs TRBV28 and TRBJ2-7; D is possibly TRBD1 (5 bases). CDR1 and CDR2 from the germline V gene are MDHEN and SYDVKM. V was cut by 3 bases and J by 0 bases, with 15 bases left in between. The CDR3 has 16 residues. CDR3 residues: CASSFSQGFSSYEQYF. The CDR3 DNA follows: TGTGCCAGCAGTTTCAGTCAGGGCTTCAGCTCCTACGAGCAGTACTTC.

The chain uses TRBV28 and TRBJ1-6, with TRBD1 identical over 8 bases. The CDR3 length is 15 residues. After removal of 3 bases from V and 6 bases from J, the junction contained 4 bases not matched to a gene. Germline V CDR1 and CDR2: MDHEN, SYDVKM. The CDR3 reads CASSFAGGSNSPLHF. The CDR3 bases are TGTGCCAGCAGTTTCGCAGGGGGCTCTAATTCACCCCTCCACTTT.

V and J are TRBV19 and TRBJ2-5; D possibly corresponds to TRBD2 (6 bases). Trimming removed 2 bases at V and 5 bases at J, with 15 bases between. This CDR3 has 15 residues. Germline V gives CDR1 LNHDA, CDR2 SQIVND (reference sequence). The CDR3 loop reads CASSIRGLGRETQYF. CDR3 coding DNA: TGTGCCAGTAGTATAAGAGGCCTAGGGAGGGAGACCCAGTACTTC.

The gene calls are TRBV7-2 and TRBJ2-2, with D maybe TRBD1 (5 bases). The germline V gene encodes CDR1 SGHTA and CDR2 FQGNSA. Trimming pared 4 bases from V and 8 bases from J, leaving 17 bases between. The CDR3 runs to 15 residues. The CDR3 nucleotides are TGTGCCAGCAGCTCCGGAGACAGACCTTGGGGGGAGCTGTTTTTT. This translates into CASSSGDRPWGELFF.

The V and J genes are TRBV7-2 and TRBJ1-6; D gene ambiguous. CDR3 size: 13 residues. CDR1 SGHTA and CDR2 FQGNSA come from the germline V gene. Trimming pared 5 bases from V and 0 bases from J, leaving 2 bases between. Here the CDR3 reads CASSLSYNSPLHF. The CDR3 DNA is TGTGCCAGCAGCCTCTCCTATAATTCACCCCTCCACTTT.